The sequence of this T cell receptor (beta chain) was determined in a study of T cells in Graves' hyperthyroidism and ophthalmopathy. The overall study: Any treatment followed the collection of peripheral blood at initial diagnosis.

Amplified TCR beta CDR3 regions came from RNA transcripts. Using the HTBI primer set, a first-round RT-PCR was run on the TCR CDR3. TCRdb re-analysed the multiplex PCR reads in MiXCR, keeping a single row per CDR3 protein. The profile shows hundreds of thousands of distinct CDR3 sequences, 11% to 15% of them singletons. Findings and limits, study-wide: Stable hyperthyroidism was separated from ophthalmopathy by a model based on 13 V-J features. Most expanded thyroid clonotypes above 0.001 also appeared in blood.

This clonotype was observed at least ten times. No antigen is known for it. There are 12 residues in the CDR3. The germline V gene encodes CDR1 MNHNS and CDR2 SASEGT. J lost 7 bases, V lost 8 bases, and 6 bases had no gene match. Exclusions: uncontrolled infection, other autoimmune disease, pregnancy, lactation. The chain combines TRBV6-1 with TRBJ2-3, with 7 bases matching TRBD1. The specimen sequenced was blood. This receptor was identified in a man aged 50 to 60 with Graves' ophthalmopathy. CDR3 DNA sequence: TGTGCCAGCCAAGACAGGGTAAATACGCAGTATTTT. It is translated as CASQDRVNTQYF.